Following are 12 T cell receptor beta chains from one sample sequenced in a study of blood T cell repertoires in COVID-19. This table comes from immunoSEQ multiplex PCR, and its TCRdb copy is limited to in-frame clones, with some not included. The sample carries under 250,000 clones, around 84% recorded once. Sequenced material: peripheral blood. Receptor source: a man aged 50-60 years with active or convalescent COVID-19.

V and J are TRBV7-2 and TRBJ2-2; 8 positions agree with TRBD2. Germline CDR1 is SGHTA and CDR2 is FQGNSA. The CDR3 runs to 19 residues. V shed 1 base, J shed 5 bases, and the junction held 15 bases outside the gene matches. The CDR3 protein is CASSLVAGGVTGETGELFF. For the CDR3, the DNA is TGTGCCAGCAGCTTAGTGGCGGGAGGTGTGACGGGGGAAACCGGGGAGCTGTTTTTT.

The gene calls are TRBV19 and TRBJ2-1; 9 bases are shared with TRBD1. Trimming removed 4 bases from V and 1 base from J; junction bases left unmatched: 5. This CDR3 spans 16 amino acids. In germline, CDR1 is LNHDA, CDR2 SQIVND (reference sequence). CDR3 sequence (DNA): TGTGCCAGTAGTAGGGCTGGGACAGGGTCCTACAATGAGCAGTTCTTC. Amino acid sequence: CASSRAGTGSYNEQFF.

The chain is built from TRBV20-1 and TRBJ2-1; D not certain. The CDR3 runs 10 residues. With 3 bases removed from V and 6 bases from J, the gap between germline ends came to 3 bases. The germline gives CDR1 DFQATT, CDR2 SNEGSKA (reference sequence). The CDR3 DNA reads TGCAGTGCTAGGAGCAATGAGCAGTTCTTC. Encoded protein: CSARSNEQFF.

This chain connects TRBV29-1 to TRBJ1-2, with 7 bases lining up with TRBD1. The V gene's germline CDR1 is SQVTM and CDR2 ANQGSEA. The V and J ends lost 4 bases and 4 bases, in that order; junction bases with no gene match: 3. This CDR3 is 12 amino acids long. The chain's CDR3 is CSVGEGAYGYTF. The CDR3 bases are TGCAGCGTTGGCGAGGGGGCCTATGGCTACACCTTC.

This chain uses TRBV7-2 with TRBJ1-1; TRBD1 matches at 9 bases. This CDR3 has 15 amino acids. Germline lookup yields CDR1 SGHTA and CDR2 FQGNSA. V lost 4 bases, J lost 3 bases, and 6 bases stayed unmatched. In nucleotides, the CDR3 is TGTGCCAGCAGCTCCGCCGGGACAGGGTACACTGAAGCTTTCTTT. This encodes CASSSAGTGYTEAFF.

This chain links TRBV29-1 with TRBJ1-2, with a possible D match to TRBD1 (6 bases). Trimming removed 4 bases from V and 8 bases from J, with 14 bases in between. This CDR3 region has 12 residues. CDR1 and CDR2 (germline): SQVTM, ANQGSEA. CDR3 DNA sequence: TGCAGCGTTGTGGGGGGGGCGGAGGGCTACACCTTC. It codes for CSVVGGAEGYTF.

CDR3 in amino acids: CASSLEYEGRGGYTF. For the CDR3, the DNA is TGTGCCAGCAGTTTAGAGTACGAGGGGCGGGGTGGCTACACCTTC. The chain joins TRBV28 to TRBJ1-2; D might be TRBD1 (5 bases). Germline V CDR1 and CDR2: MDHEN, SYDVKM. Deletions cut 2 bases from V and 7 bases from J, with 17 bases between. CDR3 size: 15 residues.

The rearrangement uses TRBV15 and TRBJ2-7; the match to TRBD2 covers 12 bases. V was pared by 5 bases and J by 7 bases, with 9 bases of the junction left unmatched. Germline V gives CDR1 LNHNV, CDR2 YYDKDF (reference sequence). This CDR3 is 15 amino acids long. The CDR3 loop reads CATSGRTSGIGEQYF. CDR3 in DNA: TGTGCCACCAGCGGCCGGACTAGCGGGATAGGGGAGCAGTACTTC.

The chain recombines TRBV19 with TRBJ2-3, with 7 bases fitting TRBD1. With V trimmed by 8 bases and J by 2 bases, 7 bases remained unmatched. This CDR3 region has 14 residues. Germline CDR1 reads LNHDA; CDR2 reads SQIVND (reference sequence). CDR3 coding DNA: TGTGCCAGTTCCCAGGGGGTATTCACAGATACGCAGTATTTT. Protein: CASSQGVFTDTQYF.

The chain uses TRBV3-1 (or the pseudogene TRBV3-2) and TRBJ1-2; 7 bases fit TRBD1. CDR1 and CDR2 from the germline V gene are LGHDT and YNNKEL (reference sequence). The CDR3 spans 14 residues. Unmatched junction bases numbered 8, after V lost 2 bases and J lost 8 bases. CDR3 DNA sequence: TGTGCCAGCAGCCAAAAGACAGGGATAAGGGGCTACACCTTC. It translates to CASSQKTGIRGYTF.

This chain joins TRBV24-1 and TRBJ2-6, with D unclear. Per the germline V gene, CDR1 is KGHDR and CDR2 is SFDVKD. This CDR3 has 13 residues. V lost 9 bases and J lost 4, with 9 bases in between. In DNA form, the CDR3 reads TGTGCCACCGGGTCCGGGGGGGCCAACGTCCTGACTTTC. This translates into CATGSGGANVLTF.

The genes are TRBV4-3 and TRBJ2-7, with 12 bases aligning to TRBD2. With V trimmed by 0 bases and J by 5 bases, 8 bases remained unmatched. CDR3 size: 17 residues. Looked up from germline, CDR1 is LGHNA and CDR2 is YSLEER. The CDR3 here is CASSQDWASGRANEQYF. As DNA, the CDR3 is TGCGCCAGCAGCCAAGATTGGGCTAGCGGGAGGGCCAACGAGCAGTACTTC.